The 9 T cell receptor beta chains given below trace back to one sample, sequenced in a study of blood T cell repertoires in COVID-19. Produced via immunoSEQ multiplex PCR; TCRdb's table is partial and in-frame only. The sample records approximately 3,200 clones, roughly 93% being singletons. The material sequenced was peripheral blood. Receptors originate from a human donor in a cohort sampled during active COVID-19.

The count of this clone is one. CDR3 DNA: TGTGCCAGCAGCACCGGGGGGGCGGGTCGCACAGATACGCAGTATTTT. Its translation is CASSTGGAGRTDTQYF. V and J are TRBV7-9 and TRBJ2-3, with 8 bases that match TRBD2. This CDR3 is 16 amino acids long. V lost 5 bases, J lost 1 base, and 8 bases stayed unmatched. Germline V gene lookup returns CDR1 SEHNR and CDR2 FQNEAQ (reference sequence).

The chain is built from TRBV10-3 and TRBJ1-1; tentative D call: TRBD1 (5 bases). V was shortened by 9 bases and J by 0 bases, with 11 bases between the two germline ends. CDR3 size: 13 residues. Germline loops: CDR1 ENHRY, CDR2 SYGVKD. The CDR3 loop reads CAMAGNMNTEAFF. The CDR3 coding sequence is TGTGCCATGGCAGGGAACATGAACACTGAAGCTTTCTTT.

V gene TRBV6-5 combines with J gene TRBJ2-7; 10 bases are a match to TRBD1. Losses at the gene ends were 8 bases for V and 6 bases for J; bases not matched to a gene: 7. CDR1 MNHEY and CDR2 SVGAGI come from the germline V gene. This CDR3 is built from 13 residues. Here the CDR3 DNA reads TGTGCCAGCGGCCCGGGACAGGGGATCGAGCAGTACTTC. Protein product: CASGPGQGIEQYF.

DNA for the CDR3: TGTGCCTCCAGGACAGGGAGTACTTCACCCCTCCACTTT. It is translated as CASRTGSTSPLHF. V is TRBV19 and J is TRBJ1-6; 8 positions match TRBD1. Trimming removed 11 bases from V and 9 bases from J; junction bases left unmatched: 9. This CDR3 contains 13 residues. CDR1 and CDR2 (germline): LNHDA, SQIVND (reference sequence).

The chain combines TRBV19 with TRBJ2-1; TRBD2 matches 7 bases. V was clipped by 1 base and J by 4 bases; unmatched bases: 7. Germline-derived CDR1 and CDR2 are LNHDA and SQIVND (reference sequence). This CDR3 region has 16 residues. The CDR3 sequence: CASSIGAGRAYNEQFF. For the CDR3, the DNA is TGTGCCAGTAGTATAGGCGCGGGGAGGGCTTACAATGAGCAGTTCTTC.

The rearrangement joins TRBV6-5 to TRBJ2-2; 11 nucleotides agree with TRBD2. The CDR3 loop spans 16 amino acids. The junction had 8 bases not matched to a gene; V was cut back by 4 bases and J by 7 bases. Germline V gene lookup returns CDR1 MNHEY and CDR2 SVGAGI. The CDR3 sequence: CASSSSGGPRGGELFF. CDR3 in DNA: TGTGCCAGCAGTTCTAGCGGGGGGCCCAGGGGCGGGGAGCTGTTTTTT.

V gene TRBV6-5 combines with J gene TRBJ1-1; D is ambiguous. The V gene's germline CDR1 is MNHEY and CDR2 SVGAGI. The CDR3 has 14 amino acids. V was pared by 2 bases and J by 1 base, with 8 bases between. The CDR3 DNA sequence: TGTGCCAGCAGTTACCGTCGGGGGAACACTGAAGCTTTCTTT. Its protein is CASSYRRGNTEAFF.

V is TRBV30 and J is TRBJ1-1, with D perhaps TRBD1 (6 bases). Trimming pared 0 bases from V and 10 bases from J, leaving 15 bases between. Looked up from germline, CDR1 is GTSNPN and CDR2 is SVGIG (reference sequence). The CDR3 is 13 residues long. The CDR3 DNA sequence: TGTGCCTGGAGTGTTGACAGGAGCACGGGAGCTTTCTTT. Its protein product is CAWSVDRSTGAFF.

The chain employs TRBV3-1 (or the pseudogene TRBV3-2) and TRBJ1-1; TRBD1 is a possible D gene (5 bases). CDR1 LGHDT and CDR2 YNNKEL come from the germline V gene (reference sequence). V lost 7 bases to trimming and J lost 1 base, with 10 bases between them. The CDR3 is 13 amino acids. CDR3 coding DNA: TGTGCCAGCAACCGGACACAGAACACTGAAGCTTTCTTT. As protein: CASNRTQNTEAFF.